This T cell receptor beta chain was retrieved from a study of beta chain features in type 1 diabetes. About the study: About 110,000,000 sorted cells were examined across all samples.

The length of the CDR3 is 12 residues. CDR1 is SQVTM, CDR2 ANQGSEA, per germline. V was cut by 4 bases and J by 4 bases, with 8 bases left in between. The authors reverse transcribed all of the isolated RNA, so sequencing captured expressed TCRB transcripts. The protocol was immunoSEQ multiplex PCR, while the TCRdb copy is restricted to in-frame clones and leaves out a portion. The sample holds 250,000 to 350,000 clones; approximately 14% are singletons and the top ten take approximately 7%. The single heparinised draw taken from each donor contained roughly 100 mL of blood on average. CD4+ naive, central memory, regulatory and stem cell-like memory cells were sorted via CD45RO/CCR7/CD25/CD127/CD95/CD27. Overall study findings and caveats: VDJ junctions from type 1 diabetes patients carried fewer insertions and larger deletions.

Regarding this clone: Its target is unknown.

The specimen sequenced was central memory CD4+ T cells from blood. V usage is TRBV29-1 and J usage is TRBJ1-5, with D hard to call. This clonotype was obtained from a man aged 25-40 years in good health. The CDR3 region is CSVVAENQPQHF. In DNA form, the CDR3 reads TGCAGCGTTGTTGCGGAAAATCAGCCCCAGCATTTT.